This T cell receptor (beta chain) was obtained from a study of cytomegalovirus exposure and HLA in healthy donors. About this clone: What it recognizes is unknown.

These donors counted as nominally healthy when sampled, but unrecorded immune exposures were likely. Study-level points and caveats: Cytomegalovirus-associated status was assigned to 164 TCR beta chains. Across donors, sequencing depth was assumed by presence/absence analyses to be roughly uniform. Generally TCR sequences proved uncommon, though certain public TCRs appeared in numerous donors.

Use of 60 Vbeta and 13 Jbeta primers characterized the PCR. TCRdb keeps only in-frame clones here, not all; method: immunoSEQ multiplex PCR. The listing records fewer than 100,000 clones. CDR1 and CDR2 (germline): SGHTA, FQGNSA. Unmatched junction bases numbered 3, after V lost 1 base and J lost 3 bases. The CDR3 spans 15 residues. The specimen was PBMCs. The chain uses TRBV7-2 and TRBJ1-5; 7 positions agree with TRBD1. The receptor was isolated from a man aged 45-65 years in good health and CMV-seronegative. The CDR3 bases are TGTGCCAGCAGCTTAGGGGGACAGTTCAATCAGCCCCAGCATTTT. This gives the protein CASSLGGQFNQPQHF.